This passage covers 11 T cell receptor beta chains from one sample sequenced in a study of blood T cell repertoires in COVID-19 (dated by TCRdb to 2018 to 2020). Library preparation used the immunoSEQ multiplex PCR assay. Here the immuneACCESS table is served through TCRdb, limited to in-frame sequences with V and J called. Missing clones are a known gap in these copies; in checked studies unresolved V genes cover under half, and the rest lacks a known reason. Counted in this sample were about 200,000 clones; approximately 86% of them appeared once. The ten largest clones add up to over 2.5% of the sample. The sample was peripheral blood. All receptors come from a man between 60 and 70 years old with acute or convalescent COVID-19.

This clone came up once. The V and J genes are TRBV7-2 and TRBJ1-1; unclear D gene. The CDR3 is 13 amino acids. Germline V lookup: CDR1 SGHTA, CDR2 FQGNSA. Deletions cut 5 bases from V and 1 base from J, with 8 bases between. CDR3 nucleotide sequence: TGTGCCAGCAGCCCACATACGAACACTGAAGCTTTCTTT. It translates to CASSPHTNTEAFF.

The genes are TRBV3-1 (or the pseudogene TRBV3-2) and TRBJ1-5; maybe TRBD1 (6 bases). The CDR3 is 15 amino acids. Germline CDR1 and CDR2: LGHDT and YNNKEL (reference sequence). V lost 5 bases and J 2 bases, leaving 13 bases between the germline ends. In DNA form, the CDR3 reads TGTGCCAGCAGCTCAAGCAGGGGTGGCAATCAGCCCCAGCATTTT. Translating it yields CASSSSRGGNQPQHF.

The V call is TRBV3-1 (or the pseudogene TRBV3-2), the J call TRBJ1-1, with TRBD1 matching 9 bases. V shed 7 bases and J 3 bases; nucleotides not matched to a gene: 9. The germline CDR1 and CDR2 sequences are LGHDT and YNNKEL (reference sequence). This CDR3 spans 15 amino acids. CDR3 residues: CASIPDRGGDTEAFF. DNA of the CDR3: TGTGCCAGCATCCCGGACAGGGGAGGCGACACTGAAGCTTTCTTT.

The chain recombines TRBV7-2 with TRBJ2-7; 12 nucleotides line up with TRBD1. CDR3 size: 16 residues. V lost 4 bases and J lost 6; bases outside the gene matches: 10. Germline CDR1 is SGHTA and CDR2 is FQGNSA. CDR3 protein: CASSSSHRDRGREQYF. In nucleotides, the CDR3 is TGTGCCAGCAGCTCCTCCCACCGGGACAGGGGGCGCGAGCAGTACTTC.

The CDR3 protein is CASSIGLAGAVAKNIQYF. The DNA for the CDR3 is TGTGCCAGTAGTATAGGACTAGCGGGGGCCGTAGCCAAAAACATTCAGTACTTC. V gene TRBV19 combines with J gene TRBJ2-4, with 12 nucleotides matching TRBD2. Germline-derived CDR1 and CDR2 are LNHDA and SQIVND (reference sequence). Unmatched junction bases numbered 4, after V lost 1 base and J lost 0 bases. CDR3 length: 18 amino acids.

The J gene is TRBJ2-3, the V gene TRBV18; 9 bases match TRBD2. The length of the CDR3 is 16 residues. The germline V gene encodes CDR1 KGHSH and CDR2 LQKENI. V shed 4 bases, J shed 1 base, and the junction held 6 bases outside the gene matches. The CDR3, as DNA: TGTGCCAGCTCACGAGTAGCGGGGGCCCGCACAGATACGCAGTATTTT. Its protein is CASSRVAGARTDTQYF.

This chain links TRBV27 with TRBJ2-5; 14 nucleotides agree with TRBD2. Per the germline V gene, CDR1 is MNHEY and CDR2 is SMNVEV (reference sequence). There are 17 residues in the CDR3. V trimming: 4 bases; J trimming: 0 bases; junction bases outside the gene matches: 4. CDR3 amino acids: CASSSRTSGGHQETQYF. CDR3 bases: TGTGCCAGCAGTTCACGGACTAGCGGGGGGCACCAAGAGACCCAGTACTTC.

The V gene is TRBV30, the J gene TRBJ1-6; 7 bases are shared with TRBD1. Germline V gene data show CDR1 as GTSNPN and CDR2 as SVGIG (reference sequence). The CDR3 totals 14 residues. The ends lost 4 bases at V and 1 base at J; junction bases unmatched: 1. The CDR3 loop reads CAWTGGSYNSPLHF. CDR3 nucleotide sequence: TGTGCCTGGACAGGGGGTTCCTATAATTCACCCCTCCACTTT.

The chain carries TRBV19 and TRBJ2-2; TRBD2 might be the D (7 bases). The CDR3 contains 15 residues. V dropped 9 bases and J dropped 7 bases, with 21 bases sitting between them. CDR1 and CDR2 (germline): LNHDA, SQIVND (reference sequence). DNA of the CDR3: TGTGCCAGCCAGAAGGGGGGGCAGGGGAACGGGGAGCTGTTTTTT. Its protein product is CASQKGGQGNGELFF.

The CDR3 DNA is TGTGCCAGCAGTTACGAGTTACCGAACACTGAAGCTTTCTTT. Residues: CASSYELPNTEAFF. V is TRBV6-2 or TRBV6-3 and J is TRBJ1-1; D gene ambiguous. This CDR3 has 14 amino acids. The germline V gene has CDR1 MNHEY and CDR2 SVGEGT. Trimming shortened V by 2 bases and J by 1 base, and 8 bases separated the two germline ends.

The CDR3 DNA is TGTGCCAGCAGCGCGCCGGCTAACTATGGCTACACCTTC. Protein sequence: CASSAPANYGYTF. J is TRBJ1-2 and V is TRBV5-4, with D uncertain. CDR3 length: 13 amino acids. Germline CDR1 SGHNT, CDR2 YYREEE (reference sequence). Trimming left V 4 bases short and J 0 bases short, with 7 bases between.